This is a list of T cell receptor beta chains from one sample in a study of OX40 agonist ivuxolimab in advanced cancers. Generated by immunoSEQ multiplex PCR, the TCRdb table keeps only in-frame clones and is missing some. Of 60,000 or so clones listed, around 87% are singletons. The sample was CD4+ or CD8+ T cells sorted from blood, taken in a trial of the OX40 agonist ivuxolimab. All receptors derive from an adult with an advanced solid tumor such as melanoma, head and neck, liver or kidney cancer. Each CDR3 is given with its conserved first and last residue. A D gene is named only where the DNA matches it firmly. Clone size appears in some rows only: once, few, many, or a class for an expanded clone.

CDR3nt: TGTGCCAGCTCACCACTCGTAGCGGGAGAGACCCAGTACTTC; CDR3aa: CASSPLVAGETQYF; v_gene: TRBV18; abundance: NA; d_gene: TRBD2; j_gene: TRBJ2-5
CDR3nt: TGTGCCAGCAGCCGAGACAGGCTCCATCAGCCCCAGCATTTT; CDR3aa: CASSRDRLHQPQHF; v_gene: TRBV4-2; abundance: few; d_gene: NA; j_gene: TRBJ1-5
CDR3nt: TGTGCTAGTGGTCTCCCCCCCCGGACCGTCTTCTCCTACGAGCAGTACTTC; CDR3aa: CASGLPPRTVFSYEQYF; v_gene: TRBV12-5; abundance: NA; d_gene: NA; j_gene: TRBJ2-7
CDR3nt: TGTGCCAGCAGTACAGGGGGCACTGAAGCTTTCTTT; CDR3aa: CASSTGGTEAFF; v_gene: TRBV11-2; abundance: NA; d_gene: TRBD1; j_gene: TRBJ1-1
CDR3nt: TGTGCCAGCAGCTTGTCAAGGGAGAGTCCCTACGAGCAGTACTTC; CDR3aa: CASSLSRESPYEQYF; v_gene: TRBV5-5; abundance: NA; d_gene: NA; j_gene: TRBJ2-7
CDR3nt: TGTGCCAGCAGCCCCACCAGAACCAAAGCTAACTATGGCTACACCTTC; CDR3aa: CASSPTRTKANYGYTF; v_gene: TRBV7-2; abundance: NA; d_gene: NA; j_gene: TRBJ1-2
CDR3nt: TGTGCCAGCAGCCCCCAGGCTGGTGGCACAGATACGCAGTATTTT; CDR3aa: CASSPQAGGTDTQYF; v_gene: TRBV7-2; abundance: NA; d_gene: NA; j_gene: TRBJ2-3
CDR3nt: TGTGCCAGCAGCCGGACTGCCACAGATACGCAGTATTTT; CDR3aa: CASSRTATDTQYF; v_gene: TRBV11-3; abundance: NA; d_gene: NA; j_gene: TRBJ2-3
CDR3nt: TGTGCCAGCAGTTACGCGGGGAGATCTGAAGCTTTCTTT; CDR3aa: CASSYAGRSEAFF; v_gene: TRBV6-6; abundance: NA; d_gene: NA; j_gene: TRBJ1-1
CDR3nt: TGTGCCAGTAAGGTTGGAGGGACAACAGATACGCAGTATTTT; CDR3aa: CASKVGGTTDTQYF; v_gene: TRBV19; abundance: NA; d_gene: NA; j_gene: TRBJ2-3
CDR3nt: TGTGCCAGTAGCATCCTAGATGCCAGGGTTCTGAGAAATGGCTACACCTTC; CDR3aa: CASSILDARVLRNGYTF; v_gene: TRBV19; abundance: NA; d_gene: NA; j_gene: TRBJ1-2
CDR3nt: TGTGCCAGCAGTTCGGGACAGGGGAACACTGAAGCTTTCTTT; CDR3aa: CASSSGQGNTEAFF; v_gene: TRBV28; abundance: NA; d_gene: TRBD1; j_gene: TRBJ1-1
CDR3nt: TGTGCCTGGAGGTACAGGGCGAATGAAAAACTGTTTTTT; CDR3aa: CAWRYRANEKLFF; v_gene: TRBV30; abundance: NA; d_gene: NA; j_gene: TRBJ1-4
CDR3nt: TGCGCCAGCAGCTGGGACAGGGTGGACACTGAAGCTTTCTTT; CDR3aa: CASSWDRVDTEAFF; v_gene: TRBV5-1; abundance: NA; d_gene: TRBD1; j_gene: TRBJ1-1
CDR3nt: TGTGCCAGCAGCCAGTTACAGGGGGCGTCGGAAGCTTTCTTT; CDR3aa: CASSQLQGASEAFF; v_gene: TRBV4-2; abundance: once; d_gene: TRBD1; j_gene: TRBJ1-1
CDR3nt: TGTGCCAGCAGCTTAGCACAAAGCAATGAGCAGTTCTTC; CDR3aa: CASSLAQSNEQFF; v_gene: TRBV7-2; abundance: NA; d_gene: NA; j_gene: TRBJ2-1
CDR3nt: TGCGCCAGCAGCCAAGATCGGCAGGACCGTGGCTACACCTTC; CDR3aa: CASSQDRQDRGYTF; v_gene: TRBV4-1; abundance: NA; d_gene: NA; j_gene: TRBJ1-2
CDR3nt: TGTGCCAGCAGTCTTAGTGTCTCTGGGGCCAACGTCCTGACTTTC; CDR3aa: CASSLSVSGANVLTF; v_gene: TRBV14; abundance: NA; d_gene: NA; j_gene: TRBJ2-6
CDR3nt: TGCGCCAGCAGCTTGGGGTCTTGGGAGAACCAGTACTTC; CDR3aa: CASSLGSWENQYF; v_gene: TRBV5-1; abundance: NA; d_gene: NA; j_gene: TRBJ2-5
CDR3nt: TGTGCCAGCAGTTGGAGTTCCTACGAGCAGTACTTC; CDR3aa: CASSWSSYEQYF; v_gene: TRBV5-6; abundance: NA; d_gene: NA; j_gene: TRBJ2-7
CDR3nt: TGTGCCAGTGGAGGGGATGGAAACACCATATATTTT; CDR3aa: CASGGDGNTIYF; v_gene: TRBV2; abundance: medium-sized; d_gene: NA; j_gene: TRBJ1-3
CDR3nt: TGTGCCAGCAGCACCCGACAGTCGGAGACCCAGTACTTC; CDR3aa: CASSTRQSETQYF; v_gene: TRBV7-6; abundance: NA; d_gene: NA; j_gene: TRBJ2-5
CDR3nt: TGTGCCAGCAGTTTAGGTAGGGGCAGAGGCACAGATACGCAGTATTTT; CDR3aa: CASSLGRGRGTDTQYF; v_gene: TRBV27; abundance: NA; d_gene: NA; j_gene: TRBJ2-3
CDR3nt: TGTGCCAGTAGTGACAAAGGGGGCTACGAGCAGTACTTC; CDR3aa: CASSDKGGYEQYF; v_gene: TRBV19; abundance: NA; d_gene: NA; j_gene: TRBJ2-7
CDR3nt: TGTGCCAGCTCACCAGGAGGTCTAGCGGGAGCTGATACGCAGTATTTT; CDR3aa: CASSPGGLAGADTQYF; v_gene: TRBV18; abundance: NA; d_gene: TRBD2; j_gene: TRBJ2-3
CDR3nt: TGCGCCAGCAGCCAGGGACTAGCGGCACCCACAGATACGCAGTATTTT; CDR3aa: CASSQGLAAPTDTQYF; v_gene: TRBV5-1; abundance: NA; d_gene: TRBD2; j_gene: TRBJ2-3
CDR3nt: TGTGCCATCCGACTAGCGGGATCTAGCACAGATACGCAGTATTTT; CDR3aa: CAIRLAGSSTDTQYF; v_gene: TRBV10-3; abundance: NA; d_gene: TRBD2; j_gene: TRBJ2-3
CDR3nt: TGTGCCAGCAGCTCCCACCCGTACGAGCAGTACTTC; CDR3aa: CASSSHPYEQYF; v_gene: TRBV28; abundance: few; d_gene: NA; j_gene: TRBJ2-7
CDR3nt: TGTGCCAGCAGCAAGGGCGGGATAGACCCCGACTATGGCTACACCTTC; CDR3aa: CASSKGGIDPDYGYTF; v_gene: TRBV11-1; abundance: NA; d_gene: NA; j_gene: TRBJ1-2
CDR3nt: TGCGCCAGCAGCCTGGTCGGGATTCAAGAGACCCAGTACTTC; CDR3aa: CASSLVGIQETQYF; v_gene: TRBV5-1; abundance: NA; d_gene: NA; j_gene: TRBJ2-5
CDR3nt: TGTGCCAGCAGCTTAGTTAGCGGGAGCTTTGGGACCGGGGAGCTGTTTTTT; CDR3aa: CASSLVSGSFGTGELFF; v_gene: TRBV7-3; abundance: NA; d_gene: TRBD2; j_gene: TRBJ2-2
CDR3nt: TGTGCCAGCAGTGAAGCGCTTAGGCCCCGGGGGAACACTGAAGCTTTCTTT; CDR3aa: CASSEALRPRGNTEAFF; v_gene: TRBV2; abundance: once; d_gene: NA; j_gene: TRBJ1-1
CDR3nt: TGTGCCAGCAGAGAGGGGGGAGTCGCAGATACGCAGTATTTT; CDR3aa: CASREGGVADTQYF; v_gene: TRBV6-1; abundance: NA; d_gene: NA; j_gene: TRBJ2-3
CDR3nt: TGTGCCAGCAGTGAACGACGTCGGGAGGATCAGCCCCAGCATTTT; CDR3aa: CASSERRREDQPQHF; v_gene: TRBV6-1; abundance: NA; d_gene: NA; j_gene: TRBJ1-5
CDR3nt: TGTGCCAGCAGCTTGGTAGGTGGATTCGACACCTTC; CDR3aa: CASSLVGGFDTF; v_gene: TRBV5-4; abundance: NA; d_gene: NA; j_gene: TRBJ1-2
CDR3nt: TGCGCCAGCAGCCAAGATCGAGGGCAGCCCCAGCATTTT; CDR3aa: CASSQDRGQPQHF; v_gene: TRBV4-1; abundance: few; d_gene: NA; j_gene: TRBJ1-5
CDR3nt: TGCGCCAGCAGGGACAGCTCCTATAATTCACCCCTCCACTTT; CDR3aa: CASRDSSYNSPLHF; v_gene: TRBV10-2; abundance: NA; d_gene: NA; j_gene: TRBJ1-6
CDR3nt: TGTGCCAGCTCACCTCCCACCAGGACGATCCACGAGCAGTACTTC; CDR3aa: CASSPPTRTIHEQYF; v_gene: TRBV18; abundance: NA; d_gene: NA; j_gene: TRBJ2-7
CDR3nt: TGTGCCAGCAGACCGACTCAGCGGTACGAGCAGTACTTC; CDR3aa: CASRPTQRYEQYF; v_gene: TRBV7-8; abundance: NA; d_gene: NA; j_gene: TRBJ2-7
CDR3nt: TGTGCCAGCCAATCCTACAATGAGCAGTTCTTC; CDR3aa: CASQSYNEQFF; v_gene: TRBV2; abundance: NA; d_gene: NA; j_gene: TRBJ2-1
CDR3nt: TGTGCCAGCAGTTGGGGCTTAGCCAAAAACATTCAGTACTTC; CDR3aa: CASSWGLAKNIQYF; v_gene: TRBV6-5; abundance: once; d_gene: NA; j_gene: TRBJ2-4
CDR3nt: TGTGCCAGCTCACCAGGGGGGGGCAATTACGAGCAGTACTTC; CDR3aa: CASSPGGGNYEQYF; v_gene: TRBV18; abundance: NA; d_gene: NA; j_gene: TRBJ2-7
CDR3nt: TGTGCCAGCAGCTTAGGTGGAAACACCATATATTTT; CDR3aa: CASSLGGNTIYF; v_gene: TRBV7-8; abundance: NA; d_gene: NA; j_gene: TRBJ1-3
CDR3nt: TGTGCCAGAAGCGCTACCAGGGTCTTTTGCTATGGCTACACCTTC; CDR3aa: CARSATRVFCYGYTF; v_gene: TRBV5-3; abundance: few; d_gene: NA; j_gene: TRBJ1-2
CDR3nt: TGTGCCAGCAGTTTGGGTTACGAGCAGTACTTC; CDR3aa: CASSLGYEQYF; v_gene: TRBV28; abundance: NA; d_gene: NA; j_gene: TRBJ2-7